This entry lists 6 T cell receptor beta chains sequenced from one sample in a study of regulatory T cells in long-lasting Graves disease (dated by TCRdb to the early 2020s). Libraries were made using multiplex PCR. TCRdb lists the instrument as Illumina HiSeq 4000. CDR3 regions were amplified by Arm-PCR with iRepertoire HTBI primers to construct TCR beta libraries. The raw public reads went through TCRdb reprocessing: fastp at Q25, MiXCR clone calling, in-frame beta chains kept. Identical CDR3 protein sequences are pooled into one entry, listed with their most common genes and DNA. The sample data list roughly 430,000 distinct CDR3 sequences, and 15% to 20% of these were observed just once. 9.5% to 12% of the sample goes to the ten largest clones. Interpreted using the paper, the time point label stands for: newly diagnosed GD, antithyroid drugs for less than 3 months. For both TCR sequencing and RNA sequencing, RNA was extracted from PBMCs using TRIzol.

The sample also formed part of further work on T cells in Graves' hyperthyroidism and ophthalmopathy.

The sample in question was peripheral blood mononuclear cells (PBMCs), obtained at new diagnosis, from a patient treated with antithyroid drugs. These receptors were obtained from a young woman with Graves disease. Donor details come from another sample of the same person, matched by shared clones.

This clonotype was seen at least ten times. The chain uses TRBV7-9 and TRBJ2-7; D unclear. Germline CDR1 is SEHNR and CDR2 is FQNEAQ (reference sequence). This CDR3 has 12 amino acids. Trimming pared 1 base from V and 1 base from J, leaving 2 bases between. The DNA of the CDR3 is TGTGCCAGCAGCTTAGAATCCTACGAGCAGTACTTC. Amino acids: CASSLESYEQYF.

This clonotype was counted at least ten times. This chain joins TRBV19 and TRBJ1-2, with D perhaps TRBD1 (5 bases). Trimming stripped 8 bases from V and 4 bases from J, with 14 bases between. There are 13 residues in the CDR3. Germline V gene data show CDR1 as LNHDA and CDR2 as SQIVND (reference sequence). The CDR3: CASLGDSFYGYTF. CDR3 coding DNA: TGTGCCAGTCTGGGGGACTCCTTCTATGGCTACACCTTC. The variable domain in full, with the rest retrieved from reference TRBV19 and TRBJ1-2, is DGGITQSPKYLFRKEGQNVTLSCEQNLNHDAMYWYRQDPGQGLRLIYYSQIVNDFQKGDIAEGYSVSREKKESFPLTVTSAQKNPTAFYLCASLGDSFYGYTFGSGTRLTVV.

The chain joins TRBV9 to TRBJ2-7, with D maybe TRBD2 (6 bases). The ends were cut back, 0 bases at V and 3 bases at J, with 19 bases in the middle. Germline V gene lookup returns CDR1 SGDLS and CDR2 YYNGEE. The CDR3 sequence is 17 residues long. The CDR3 region is CASSVGLDPPGLYEQYF. The CDR3 nucleotides read TGTGCCAGCAGCGTAGGACTAGACCCGCCGGGCCTCTACGAGCAGTACTTC.

Of note for this clonotype: Given a much more abundant clone one base away, this may be a read error. This likely comes from a read error, as the CDR3 has no conserved phenylalanine or tryptophan at its end. J is TRBJ2-2 and V is TRBV28, with no clear D. The CDR3 runs to 13 residues. Germline V gene data show CDR1 as MDHEN and CDR2 as SYDVKM. V was clipped by 7 bases and J by 1 base, with 7 bases between them. CDR3 sequence (DNA): TGTGCCAGCACCCCCGGGAACACCGGGGAGCTGTTTTCT. Translating it yields CASTPGNTGELFS.

This clonotype was seen at least ten times. The genes are TRBV28 and TRBJ1-6, with TRBD1 as a possible D gene (5 bases). Germline V CDR1 and CDR2: MDHEN, SYDVKM. The CDR3 has 13 amino acids. V lost 6 bases to trimming and J lost 9 bases, with 12 bases between them. DNA of the CDR3: TGTGCCAGCAGGCCCTGGGGGACTTCACCCCTCCACTTT. As protein: CASRPWGTSPLHF.

This clonotype was detected ten times or more. The chain combines TRBV12-3 or TRBV12-4 with TRBJ2-5, with D unclear. The ends were cut back, 3 bases at V and 2 bases at J, with 4 bases in the middle. This CDR3 spans 12 amino acids. The CDR3 sequence: CASSFRQETQYF. CDR3 DNA sequence: TGTGCCAGCAGTTTCAGGCAAGAGACCCAGTACTTC.